This TCR beta chain is drawn from a study of human T cells and chemical hapten exposure. Study results and limitations: While controls formed fewer of them, expanded TCRs formed significantly more large CDR3 similarity clusters.

TCRdb processed the RACE reads anew with MiXCR; each CDR3 protein has one entry. Of about 71,000 distinct CDR3 sequences listed, approximately 10% are singletons. The time point denotes: patch test 3, about 24 weeks after DPC sensitization. Treatment defined: therapeutic diphenylcyclopropenone sensitization with weekly scalp DPC. This clonotype was picked up a small number of times. Its antigen remains unknown. The specimen was whole blood, collected in connection with sensitization to the hapten diphenylcyclopropenone (DPC). The receptor was derived from a woman between 45 and 60 years old with alopecia areata. Some clones in this sample may be carry-over from other donors' samples.

The CDR3 sequence: CASSPGLAGAQQYF. The CDR3 DNA follows: TGTGCCAGCAGCCCGGGACTAGCGGGAGCCCAGCAGTACTTC. The rearrangement joins TRBV5-5 to TRBJ2-7; the match to TRBD2 covers 14 bases. Trimming removed 4 bases from V and 8 bases from J; junction bases left unmatched: 5. The CDR3 has 14 amino acids. Germline assignment: CDR1 SGHKS and CDR2 YYEKEE (reference sequence).